The clone carrying this T cell receptor beta chain was observed a few times. No antigen is known for it. This record belongs to a study of shared clonotypes between healthy human individuals. Study-wide context: Each donor had three CD4 naive, three CD4 memory, two CD8 naive and one CD8 memory plate. General study results and limits: Against clonotypes common to all four donors, non-shared ones had lower generation probabilities.

Sequenced by immunoSEQ multiplex PCR; TCRdb stores in-frame clones only, minus some. The data show about 2.1 million clones, with roughly 91% seen just once and more than 1.5% held by the top ten. Only CD45RO-negative cells positively selected for CCR7 counted as naive CD8 cells, so terminally differentiated effector memory CD45RA+ cells were excluded. Input material: naive CD8+ T cells from PBMCs. The receptor's source is a man aged 18 to 29 in good health. Some clones in this sample may be carry-over from other donors' samples.

Here the CDR3 reads CASSLLRRTNYGYTF. The DNA of the CDR3 is TGTGCCAGCAGCTTACTCCGGCGGACAAACTATGGCTACACCTTC. This chain uses TRBV11-2 with TRBJ1-2, with TRBD1 as a possible D gene (5 bases). Germline lookup yields CDR1 SGHAT and CDR2 FQNNGV. Trimming shortened V by 2 bases and J by 2 bases, and 12 bases separated the two germline ends. CDR3 length: 15 amino acids.